A single sample is the source of the 30 T cell receptor beta chains below, sequenced in a study of T cell repertoires in cytomegalovirus infection (dated by TCRdb to 2018 to 2020). Sequencing instrument: Illumina HiSeq 1500. In TCRdb, the public reads were trimmed at Q25 with fastp and aligned with MiXCR, with productive beta chains retained. Here each entry gathers all rows of one CDR3 protein and keeps the most common genes and DNA. Recorded for this sample are roughly 500,000 distinct CDR3 sequences; 15% to 20% of them occurred a single time. About 24% of the sample is taken by the ten largest. Sequences were obtained from CD8+ T cells from PBMCs. Receptors were obtained from a human donor in good health (CMV status not recorded). Some clones in this sample may be carry-over from other donors' samples.

The chain carries TRBV5-1 and TRBJ2-1, with TRBD1 as a possible D gene (6 bases). Germline CDR1 SGHRS, CDR2 YFSETQ. The CDR3 length is 14 residues. V lost 3 bases and J lost 4, with 11 bases in between. As DNA, the CDR3 is TGCGCCAGCAGCTCCGCAGGGGCTTACAATGAGCAGTTCTTC. Protein sequence: CASSSAGAYNEQFF.

The V call is TRBV7-8, the J call TRBJ1-4; D remains ambiguous. Trimming took 5 bases from V and 0 from J, leaving 7 bases between them. This CDR3 spans 14 amino acids. Germline-derived CDR1 and CDR2 are SGHVS and FQNEAQ. This CDR3 reads CASSKLPTNEKLFF. The CDR3 nucleotides are TGTGCCAGCAGCAAGCTTCCAACTAATGAAAAACTGTTTTTT.

For the CDR3, the DNA is TGTGCCAGCAGTTTCCCCTGGGATACGCAGTATTTT. Translated: CASSFPWDTQYF. V gene TRBV27 combines with J gene TRBJ2-3; D not certain. Germline loops: CDR1 MNHEY, CDR2 SMNVEV (reference sequence). The V gene lost 3 bases and the J gene lost 6 bases, with 7 bases spanning the gap. The CDR3 runs 12 residues.

The genes are TRBV30 and TRBJ2-7, with 12 bases lining up with TRBD1. Losses at the gene ends were 7 bases for V and 6 bases for J; bases not matched to a gene: 10. The CDR3 is 14 amino acids. Germline V gene sequence: CDR1 GTSNPN, CDR2 SVGIG (reference sequence). CDR3: CASDPGQGASEQYF. CDR3 nucleotide sequence: TGTGCCTCTGACCCGGGACAGGGGGCGTCCGAGCAGTACTTC.

This clonotype was counted many times. V is TRBV7-9 and J is TRBJ2-7, with unresolved D. V dropped 3 bases and J dropped 2 bases, with 11 bases sitting between them. Germline loops: CDR1 SEHNR, CDR2 FQNEAQ (reference sequence). The CDR3 covers 14 residues. CDR3 bases: TGTGCCAGCAGCTTCCAGTTGGAAGCCTACGAGCAGTACTTC. This codes for CASSFQLEAYEQYF.

V and J are TRBV30 and TRBJ2-7; D ambiguous. Germline V lookup: CDR1 GTSNPN, CDR2 SVGIG (reference sequence). Trimming took off 2 bases at V and 5 bases at J, with 4 bases between the two ends. The CDR3 loop spans 10 amino acids. The CDR3 DNA sequence: TGTGCCTGGAGTACTAACGAGCAGTACTTC. This translates into CAWSTNEQYF.

This clonotype was observed at least ten times. The V call is TRBV27, the J call TRBJ2-1, with D unclear. The CDR3 sequence is 13 residues long. The V gene's germline CDR1 is MNHEY and CDR2 SMNVEV (reference sequence). V lost 5 bases to trimming and J lost 2 bases, with 7 bases between them. CDR3 sequence (DNA): TGTGCCAGCAGTCCGGGTACCTACAATGAGCAGTTCTTC. Translated, it gives CASSPGTYNEQFF.

With regard to this clonotype: A much larger clone lies one base from this, so it may be a read error. The rearrangement links TRBV11-2 to TRBJ2-1; the D gene is possibly TRBD2 (6 bases). Trimming pared 2 bases from V and 4 bases from J, leaving 18 bases between. The germline gives CDR1 SGHAT, CDR2 FQNNGV. The CDR3 has 17 residues. The CDR3: CASSLLARDLGYNEQFF. CDR3 DNA sequence: TGTGCCAGCAGCTTACTCGCCAGGGACTTGGGTTACAATGAGCAGTTCTTC.

This clonotype has ten or more counts. This sequence joins TRBV6-5 and TRBJ2-7, with D possibly TRBD2 on 6 matching bases. The germline CDR1 and CDR2 sequences are MNHEY and SVGAGI. The CDR3 contains 13 residues. The V gene lost 8 bases and the J gene lost 0 bases, with 11 bases spanning the gap. In DNA, the CDR3 is TGTGCCAGCGGGAGGCTCAACTCCTACGAGCAGTACTTC. Its translation: CASGRLNSYEQYF.

This clonotype came up many times. The V and J genes are TRBV7-2 and TRBJ1-5, with D perhaps TRBD1 (5 bases). Trimming stripped 2 bases from V and 3 bases from J, with 11 bases between. The CDR3 extends over 15 amino acids. Germline CDR1 SGHTA, CDR2 FQGNSA. For the CDR3, the DNA is TGTGCCAGCAGCTTAAGGCAGGGTATCAATCAGCCCCAGCATTTT. It is translated as CASSLRQGINQPQHF. Full variable domain (outside the CDR3, taken from reference TRBV7-2 and TRBJ1-5): GAGVSQSPSNKVTEKGKDVELRCDPISGHTALYWYRQSLGQGLEFLIYFQGNSAPDKSGLPSDRFSAERTGGSVSTLTIQRTQQEDSAVYLCASSLRQGINQPQHFGDGTRLSIL.

This clonotype occurred many times. A read error may account for a junction end that differs from germline. V usage is TRBV5-1 and J usage is TRBJ2-7; unclear D gene. The germline gives CDR1 SGHRS, CDR2 YFSETQ. The CDR3 is 12 residues long. The CDR3 bases are TGTGCCAGCAGTTTAGGAACAGCCGAGCAGTACTTC. Protein sequence: CASSLGTAEQYF.

This clonotype was counted only a few times. The CDR3 region is CASSLTRGGIHEQFF. The CDR3 coding sequence is TGTGCCAGCAGCTTAACGAGGGGGGGAATCCATGAGCAGTTCTTC. The V call is TRBV7-3, the J call TRBJ2-1, with D perhaps matching TRBD2 (7 bases). This CDR3 is built from 15 residues. V was cut by 0 bases and J by 8 bases, with 14 bases left in between. CDR1 and CDR2 from the germline V gene are SGHTA and FQGTGA.

This clonotype has only a few counts. The rearrangement uses TRBV7-9 and TRBJ2-3; no firm D call. Germline V gives CDR1 SEHNR, CDR2 FQNEAQ (reference sequence). The V end lost 2 bases, the J end lost 0 bases, and 9 bases lay between the germline ends. The CDR3 is made up of 15 amino acids. As DNA, the CDR3 is TGTGCCAGCAGCTTAAGGCGTCTTAGCACAGATACGCAGTATTTT. Translation gives CASSLRRLSTDTQYF.

The genes are TRBV6-4 and TRBJ2-1; D call uncertain. CDR3 length equals 13 residues. The germline CDR1 and CDR2 sequences are MRHNA and SNTAGT. Trimming removed 2 bases at V and 7 bases at J, with 9 bases between. For the CDR3, the DNA is TGTGCCAGCAGTGACACTGATTCTAATGAGCAGTTCTTC. Its protein is CASSDTDSNEQFF.

A remark on this clonotype: This may arise from a read error, as a much more abundant clone is one base away. It is likely a read error, because the conserved phenylalanine at the end of the CDR3 is missing. The chain has TRBV12-3 or TRBV12-4 and TRBJ2-7; the match to TRBD2 covers 14 bases. The CDR3 consists of 17 residues. V shed 6 bases and J 5 bases; nucleotides not matched to a gene: 12. CDR3 protein: CASSRGGGLAGVHEQYI. The CDR3, as DNA: TGTGCCAGCAGCCGTGGGGGGGGACTAGCGGGGGTTCACGAGCAGTACATC.

This clonotype was seen many times. The chain couples TRBV24-1 to TRBJ2-2; 11 positions agree with TRBD1. V was pared by 2 bases and J by 4 bases, with 2 bases of the junction left unmatched. The CDR3 is 16 amino acids. Germline assignment: CDR1 KGHDR and CDR2 SFDVKD. The CDR3 bases are TGTGCCACCAGTGATTACGGGACAGGGGGCACCGGGGAGCTGTTTTTT. This translates into CATSDYGTGGTGELFF.

The chain carries TRBV7-9 and TRBJ1-4; possibly TRBD1 for D (6 bases). This CDR3 comprises 17 residues. V lost 0 bases and J 4 bases, leaving 15 bases between the germline ends. Germline assignment: CDR1 SEHNR and CDR2 FQNEAQ (reference sequence). The CDR3: CASSLARQVFGNEKLFF. CDR3 nucleotide sequence: TGTGCCAGCAGCTTAGCTCGACAGGTGTTTGGTAATGAAAAACTGTTTTTT.

This clonotype has a count of ten or more. The chain has TRBV7-6 and TRBJ2-5; D is undetermined. CDR1 SGHVS and CDR2 FNYEAQ come from the germline V gene. Trimming stripped 5 bases from V and 2 bases from J, with 15 bases between. This CDR3 is built from 15 residues. For the CDR3, the DNA is TGTGCCAGCAGCCCAGCGTGGGGTTTACAAGAGACCCAGTACTTC. This translates into CASSPAWGLQETQYF.

This clonotype was seen many times. Mismatch with germline at one junction end may stem from a read error. CDR3 sequence reads: CAISESGLTGRHF. CDR3 sequence (DNA): TGTGCCATCAGTGAGTCAGGGTTGACAGGGAGGCACTTC. The rearrangement uses TRBV10-3 and TRBJ2-7, with D perhaps TRBD1 (7 bases). This CDR3 has 13 amino acids. Per germline, CDR1 ENHRY and CDR2 SYGVKD.

This clonotype was recorded a few times. This sequence joins TRBV20-1 and TRBJ1-1; D ambiguous. Germline assignment: CDR1 DFQATT and CDR2 SNEGSKA (reference sequence). V dropped 1 base and J dropped 11 bases, with 20 bases sitting between them. The CDR3 is made up of 14 amino acids. This CDR3 is CSARGGKTSPWAFF. DNA of the CDR3: TGCAGTGCTAGAGGAGGGAAAACATCTCCCTGGGCTTTCTTT.

This clonotype was observed a few times. The J gene is TRBJ2-7, the V gene TRBV20-1, with 10 nucleotides matching TRBD2. The CDR3 spans 17 residues. Germline CDR1 is DFQATT and CDR2 is SNEGSKA (reference sequence). Losses at the gene ends were 6 bases for V and 2 bases for J; bases not matched to a gene: 16. CDR3 residues: CSAPSGASGSHPYEQYF. For the CDR3, the DNA is TGCAGTGCCCCGTCCGGGGCTAGCGGGAGTCACCCCTACGAGCAGTACTTC.

This chain connects TRBV5-6 to TRBJ2-5; D may be TRBD2 (5 bases). The CDR3 extends over 14 amino acids. CDR1 is SGHDT, CDR2 YYEEEE, per germline. V shed 0 bases and J shed 3 bases, with 9 bases lying between them. This chain's CDR3 is CASSLGSGKETQYF. CDR3 nucleotides: TGTGCCAGCAGCTTGGGGTCGGGGAAAGAGACCCAGTACTTC. Together with reference TRBV5-6 and TRBJ2-5, the CDR3 gives the full variable domain: DAGVTQSPTHLIKTRGQQVTLRCSPKSGHDTVSWYQQALGQGPQFIFQYYEEEERQRGNFPDRFSGHQFPNYSSELNVNALLLGDSALYLCASSLGSGKETQYFGPGTRLLVL.

DNA of the CDR3: TGTGCCAGTAGTATAGATGTCGACAGGGGAAGGACTGAAGCTTTCTTT. Translating gives CASSIDVDRGRTEAFF. The gene calls are TRBV19 and TRBJ1-1; 8 positions agree with TRBD1. The CDR3 extends over 16 amino acids. V dropped 0 bases and J dropped 5; count of bases not matched to a gene: 8. Germline lookup yields CDR1 LNHDA and CDR2 SQIVND (reference sequence).

The J gene is TRBJ1-2, the V gene TRBV23-1; no clear D gene. TRBV23-1 carries the ORF label, with uncertain function. CDR3 length equals 16 residues. Trimming took off 3 bases at V and 4 bases at J, with 18 bases between the two ends. The CDR3 bases are TGCGCCAGCAGTCAGACGACCAGGAGCCGCAGCTATGGCTACACCTTC. Translating gives CASSQTTRSRSYGYTF.

This clonotype showed up just a few times. The J gene is TRBJ1-5, the V gene TRBV19; D call uncertain. The CDR3 has 14 amino acids. Trimming took 3 bases from V and 0 from J, leaving 6 bases between them. Per the germline V gene, CDR1 is LNHDA and CDR2 is SQIVND (reference sequence). CDR3 coding DNA: TGTGCCAGTAGTATTGTCTATAGCAATCAGCCCCAGCATTTT. As protein: CASSIVYSNQPQHF.

This clonotype appeared many times. The V call is TRBV6-5, the J call TRBJ1-1; tentative D call: TRBD1 (5 bases). This CDR3 contains 15 residues. The germline V gene has CDR1 MNHEY and CDR2 SVGAGI. The ends were cut back, 0 bases at V and 4 bases at J, with 12 bases in the middle. CDR3 region: CASSYSRRGGTEAFF. The CDR3 DNA follows: TGTGCCAGCAGTTACTCGAGGAGGGGTGGCACTGAAGCTTTCTTT.

This clonotype appeared many times. V and J are TRBV10-3 and TRBJ1-1, with 9 bases fitting TRBD1. Trimming cost V 6 bases and J 5 bases; bases outside gene matches: 7. The CDR3 is 14 residues long. Germline V lookup: CDR1 ENHRY, CDR2 SYGVKD. In DNA form, the CDR3 reads TGTGCCATCAGGACTGGGACAGGGATAACTGAAGCTTTCTTT. This gives the protein CAIRTGTGITEAFF.

This rearrangement joins TRBV7-6 to TRBJ2-7; D unclear. Germline V gene data show CDR1 as SGHVS and CDR2 as FNYEAQ. Trimming took 8 bases from V and 0 from J, leaving 8 bases between them. There are 12 residues in the CDR3. CDR3 nucleotides: TGTGCCAGCTGGGAAGGCTCCTACGAGCAGTACTTC. Translated, it gives CASWEGSYEQYF. Using reference TRBV7-6 and TRBJ2-7 for the parts outside the CDR3, the full variable domain is GAGVSQSPRYKVTKRGQDVALRCDPISGHVSLYWYRQALGQGPEFLTYFNYEAQQDKSGLPNDRFSAERPEGSISTLTIQRTEQRDSAMYRCASWEGSYEQYFGPGTRLTVT.

This clonotype has only a few counts. V is TRBV19 and J is TRBJ1-1, with TRBD1 identical over 7 bases. In germline, CDR1 is LNHDA, CDR2 SQIVND (reference sequence). The CDR3 is made up of 15 amino acids. V dropped 8 bases and J dropped 4; count of bases not matched to a gene: 13. CDR3 sequence (DNA): TGTGCCAGTTTCCCCGGGGGTTCAGGGGGCACTGAAGCTTTCTTT. It yields the protein CASFPGGSGGTEAFF.

This clonotype has a count of ten or more. The chain couples TRBV12-5 to TRBJ1-2, with D perhaps TRBD1 (6 bases). V lost 7 bases to trimming and J lost 2 bases, with 11 bases between them. This CDR3 comprises 13 residues. Germline values: CDR1 LGHNT, CDR2 FRNRAP. For the CDR3, the DNA is TGTGCTAGTGCCGAAGGACAGAACTATGGCTACACCTTC. This encodes CASAEGQNYGYTF.